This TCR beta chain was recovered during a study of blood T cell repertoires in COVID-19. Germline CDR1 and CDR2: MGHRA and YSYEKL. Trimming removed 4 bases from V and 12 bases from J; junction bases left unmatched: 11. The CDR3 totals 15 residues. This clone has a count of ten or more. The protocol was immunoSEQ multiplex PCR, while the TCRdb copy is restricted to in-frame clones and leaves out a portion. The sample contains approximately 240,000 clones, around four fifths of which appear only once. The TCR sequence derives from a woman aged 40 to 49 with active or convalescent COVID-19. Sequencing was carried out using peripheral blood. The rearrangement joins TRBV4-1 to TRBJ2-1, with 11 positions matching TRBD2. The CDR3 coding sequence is TGCGCCAGCAGCCCCGGGGCTAGCGGGGGGTTAGGGCAGTTCTTC. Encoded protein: CASSPGASGGLGQFF.